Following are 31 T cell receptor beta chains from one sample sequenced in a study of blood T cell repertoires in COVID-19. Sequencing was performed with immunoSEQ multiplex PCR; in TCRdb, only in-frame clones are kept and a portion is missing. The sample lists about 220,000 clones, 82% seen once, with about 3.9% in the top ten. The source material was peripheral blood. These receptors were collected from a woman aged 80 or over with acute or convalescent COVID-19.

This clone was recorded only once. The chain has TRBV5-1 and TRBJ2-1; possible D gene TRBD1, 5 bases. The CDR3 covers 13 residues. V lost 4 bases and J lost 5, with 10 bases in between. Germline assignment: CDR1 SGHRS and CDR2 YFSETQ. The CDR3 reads CASSPLQDNEQFF. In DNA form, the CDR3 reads TGCGCCAGCAGCCCTCTACAGGACAATGAGCAGTTCTTC.

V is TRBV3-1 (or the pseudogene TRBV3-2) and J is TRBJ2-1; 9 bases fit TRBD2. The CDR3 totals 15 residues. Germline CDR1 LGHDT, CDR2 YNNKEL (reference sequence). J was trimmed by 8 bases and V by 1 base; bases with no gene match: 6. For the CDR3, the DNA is TGTGCCAGCAGCCAAGGGCGGGGGGGCTTCTATGAGCAGTTCTTC. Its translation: CASSQGRGGFYEQFF.

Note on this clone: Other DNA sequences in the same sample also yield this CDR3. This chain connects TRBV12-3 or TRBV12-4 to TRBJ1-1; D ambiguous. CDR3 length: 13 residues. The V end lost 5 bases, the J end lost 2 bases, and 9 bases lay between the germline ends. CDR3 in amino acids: CASSLTGNTEAFF. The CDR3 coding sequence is TGTGCCAGCAGTCTGACGGGAAACACTGAAGCTTTCTTT.

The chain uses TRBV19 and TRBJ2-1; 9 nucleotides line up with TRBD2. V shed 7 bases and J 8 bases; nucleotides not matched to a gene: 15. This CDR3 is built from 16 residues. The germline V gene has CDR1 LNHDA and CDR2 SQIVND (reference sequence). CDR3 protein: CASMRSGGYLYDEQFF. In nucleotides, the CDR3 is TGTGCCAGTATGAGGAGCGGGGGGTACCTGTATGATGAGCAGTTCTTC.

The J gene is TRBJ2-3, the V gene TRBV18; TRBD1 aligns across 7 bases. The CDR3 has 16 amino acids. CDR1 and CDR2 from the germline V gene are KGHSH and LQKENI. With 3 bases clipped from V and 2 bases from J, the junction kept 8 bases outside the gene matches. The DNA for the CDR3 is TGTGCCAGCTCACCCCCGGGACAGTCAACCACAGATACGCAGTATTTT. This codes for CASSPPGQSTTDTQYF.

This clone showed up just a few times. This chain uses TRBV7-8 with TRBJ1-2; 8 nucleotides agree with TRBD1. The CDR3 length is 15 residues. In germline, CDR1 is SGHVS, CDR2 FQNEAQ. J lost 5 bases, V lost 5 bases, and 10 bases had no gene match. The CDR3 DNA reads TGTGCCAGCAGCCCTCAGACAGGGGCAGGGTATGGCTACACCTTC. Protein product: CASSPQTGAGYGYTF.

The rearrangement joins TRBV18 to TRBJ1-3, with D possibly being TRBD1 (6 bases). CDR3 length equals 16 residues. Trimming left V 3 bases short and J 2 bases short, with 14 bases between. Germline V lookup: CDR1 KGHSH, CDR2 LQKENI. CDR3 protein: CASSPLPQGAGNTIYF. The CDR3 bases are TGTGCCAGCTCACCTCTCCCACAGGGCGCTGGAAACACCATATATTTT.

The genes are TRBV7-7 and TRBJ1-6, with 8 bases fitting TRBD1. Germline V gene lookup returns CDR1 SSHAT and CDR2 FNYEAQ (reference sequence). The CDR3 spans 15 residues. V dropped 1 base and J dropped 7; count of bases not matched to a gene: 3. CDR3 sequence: CASSLGGTGNSPLHF. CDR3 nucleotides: TGTGCCAGCAGCTTAGGAGGGACAGGCAATTCACCCCTCCACTTT. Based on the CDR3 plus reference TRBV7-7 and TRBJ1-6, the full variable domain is GAGVSQSPRYKVTKRGQDVTLRCDPISSHATLYWYQQALGQGPEFLTYFNYEAQPDKSGLPSDRFSAERPEGSISTLTIQRTEQRDSAMYRCASSLGGTGNSPLHFGNGTRLTVT.

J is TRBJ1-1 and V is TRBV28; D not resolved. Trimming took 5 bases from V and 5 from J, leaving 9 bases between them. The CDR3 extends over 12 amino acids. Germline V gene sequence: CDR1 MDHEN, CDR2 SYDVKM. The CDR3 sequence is CASSAVGTEAFF. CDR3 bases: TGTGCCAGCAGTGCCGTCGGGACTGAAGCTTTCTTT.

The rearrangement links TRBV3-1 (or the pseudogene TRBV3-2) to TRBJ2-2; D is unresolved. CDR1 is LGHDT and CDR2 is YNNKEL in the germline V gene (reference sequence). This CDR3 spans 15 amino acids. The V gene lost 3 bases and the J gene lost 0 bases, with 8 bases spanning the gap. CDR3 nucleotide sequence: TGTGCCAGCAGCCATGCTCTAGCGAACACCGGGGAGCTGTTTTTT. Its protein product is CASSHALANTGELFF.

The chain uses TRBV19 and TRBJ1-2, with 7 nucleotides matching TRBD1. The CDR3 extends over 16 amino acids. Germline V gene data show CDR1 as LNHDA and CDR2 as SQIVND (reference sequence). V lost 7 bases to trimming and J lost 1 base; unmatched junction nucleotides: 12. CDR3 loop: CASTTLRSGGNYGYTF. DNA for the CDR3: TGTGCCAGTACCACCTTGCGATCAGGGGGTAACTATGGCTACACCTTC.

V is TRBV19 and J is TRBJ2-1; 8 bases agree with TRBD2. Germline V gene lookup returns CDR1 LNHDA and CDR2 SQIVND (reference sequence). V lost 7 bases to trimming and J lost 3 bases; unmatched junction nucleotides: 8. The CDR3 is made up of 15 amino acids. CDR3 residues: CASTPLAALYNEQFF. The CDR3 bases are TGTGCCAGTACCCCACTAGCGGCCCTCTACAATGAGCAGTTCTTC.

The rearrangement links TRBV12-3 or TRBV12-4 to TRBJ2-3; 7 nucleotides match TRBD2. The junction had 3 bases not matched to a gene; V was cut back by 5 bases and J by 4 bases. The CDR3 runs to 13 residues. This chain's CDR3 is CASSRTSADTQYF. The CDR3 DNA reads TGTGCCAGCAGTCGCACTAGCGCAGATACGCAGTATTTT.

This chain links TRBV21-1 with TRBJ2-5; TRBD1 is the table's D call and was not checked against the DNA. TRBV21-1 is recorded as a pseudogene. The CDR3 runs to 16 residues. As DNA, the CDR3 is TGTGCCAGCAGCAAAGAAGGGGGCGGGCCCCAAGAGACCCAGTACTTC. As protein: CASSKEGGGPQETQYF.

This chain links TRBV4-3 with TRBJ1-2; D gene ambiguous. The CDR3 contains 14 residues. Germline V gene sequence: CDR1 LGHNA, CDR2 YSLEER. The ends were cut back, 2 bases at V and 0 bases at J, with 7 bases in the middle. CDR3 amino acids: CASSQNGANYGYTF. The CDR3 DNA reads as TGCGCCAGCAGCCAAAACGGAGCTAACTATGGCTACACCTTC.

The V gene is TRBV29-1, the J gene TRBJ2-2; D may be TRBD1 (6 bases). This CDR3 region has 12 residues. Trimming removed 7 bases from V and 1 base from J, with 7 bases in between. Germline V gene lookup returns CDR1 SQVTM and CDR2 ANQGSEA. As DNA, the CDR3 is TGCAGCGCGGACAGGAACACCGGGGAGCTGTTTTTT. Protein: CSADRNTGELFF.

CDR3 region: CATSDLQRPGHSYEQYF. The DNA for the CDR3 is TGTGCCACCAGTGATTTGCAAAGGCCGGGACACTCCTACGAGCAGTACTTC. V is TRBV24-1 and J is TRBJ2-7; possibly TRBD1 for D (6 bases). Trimming removed 0 bases at V and 0 bases at J, with 14 bases between. The CDR3 extends over 17 amino acids. Germline V gene sequence: CDR1 KGHDR, CDR2 SFDVKD.

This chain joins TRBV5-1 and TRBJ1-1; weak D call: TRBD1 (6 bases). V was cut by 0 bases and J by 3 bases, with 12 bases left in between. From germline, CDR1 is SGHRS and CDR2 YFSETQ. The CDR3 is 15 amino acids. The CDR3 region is CASSLVPGEDTEAFF. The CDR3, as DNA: TGCGCCAGCAGCTTGGTCCCAGGGGAAGACACTGAAGCTTTCTTT.

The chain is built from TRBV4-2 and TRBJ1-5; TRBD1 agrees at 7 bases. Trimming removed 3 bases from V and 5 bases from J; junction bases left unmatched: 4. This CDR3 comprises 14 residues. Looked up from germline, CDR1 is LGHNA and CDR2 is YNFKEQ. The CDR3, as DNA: TGTGCCAGCAGCCAGGAGGGGACAGATCAGCCCCAGCATTTT. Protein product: CASSQEGTDQPQHF.

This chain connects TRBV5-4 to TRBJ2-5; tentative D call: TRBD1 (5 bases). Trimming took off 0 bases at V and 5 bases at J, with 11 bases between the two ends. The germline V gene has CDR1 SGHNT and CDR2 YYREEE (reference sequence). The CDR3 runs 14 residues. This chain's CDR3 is CASSLDQGAETQYF. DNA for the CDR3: TGTGCCAGCAGCTTGGATCAGGGCGCGGAGACCCAGTACTTC.

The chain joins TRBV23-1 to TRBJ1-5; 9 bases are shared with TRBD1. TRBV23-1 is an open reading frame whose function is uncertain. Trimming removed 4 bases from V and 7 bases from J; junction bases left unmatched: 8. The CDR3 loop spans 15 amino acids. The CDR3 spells CASSPPGQGGQPQHF. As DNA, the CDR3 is TGCGCCAGCAGTCCTCCGGGACAGGGAGGACAGCCCCAGCATTTT.

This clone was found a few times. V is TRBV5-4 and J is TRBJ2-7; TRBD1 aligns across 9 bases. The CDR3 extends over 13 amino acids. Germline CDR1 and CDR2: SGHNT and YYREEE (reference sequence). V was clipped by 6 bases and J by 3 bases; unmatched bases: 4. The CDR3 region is CASTTGGDYEQYF. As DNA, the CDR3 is TGTGCCAGCACGACAGGGGGGGACTACGAGCAGTACTTC.

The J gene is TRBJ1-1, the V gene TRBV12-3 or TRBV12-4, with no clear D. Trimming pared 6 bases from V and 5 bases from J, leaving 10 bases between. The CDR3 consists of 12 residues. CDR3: CASSRAGTEAFF. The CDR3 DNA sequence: TGTGCCAGCAGCCGTGCGGGGACTGAAGCTTTCTTT.

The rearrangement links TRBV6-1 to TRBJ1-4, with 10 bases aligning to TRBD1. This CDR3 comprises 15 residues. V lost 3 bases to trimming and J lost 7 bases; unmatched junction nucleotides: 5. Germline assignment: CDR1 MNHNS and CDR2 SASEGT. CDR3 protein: CASSDMDRGFEKLFF. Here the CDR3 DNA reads TGTGCCAGCAGTGATATGGACAGGGGGTTTGAAAAACTGTTTTTT.

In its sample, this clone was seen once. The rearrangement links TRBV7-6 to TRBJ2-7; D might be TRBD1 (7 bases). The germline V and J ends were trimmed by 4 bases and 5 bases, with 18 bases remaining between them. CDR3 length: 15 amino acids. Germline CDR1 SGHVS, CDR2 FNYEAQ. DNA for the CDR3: TGTGCCAGCAGCTCACCCCGGACAGGAGGGGACGAGCAGTACTTC. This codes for CASSSPRTGGDEQYF.

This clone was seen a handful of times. In DNA, the CDR3 is TGCAGTGCTAGTCCGGTAGAGGTGCGGGGACCGCAGTATTTT. Translation: CSASPVEVRGPQYF. The V call is TRBV20-1, the J call TRBJ2-3; perhaps TRBD2 as D (6 bases). V dropped 3 bases and J dropped 10 bases, with 20 bases sitting between them. The germline V gene has CDR1 DFQATT and CDR2 SNEGSKA (reference sequence). The CDR3 is made up of 14 amino acids.

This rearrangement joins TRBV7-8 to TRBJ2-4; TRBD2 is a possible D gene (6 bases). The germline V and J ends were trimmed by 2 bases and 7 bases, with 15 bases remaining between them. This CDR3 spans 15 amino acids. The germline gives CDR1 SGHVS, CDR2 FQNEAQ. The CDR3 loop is CASSLSYGGANIQYF. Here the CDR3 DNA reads TGTGCCAGCAGCTTAAGTTACGGCGGGGCCAACATTCAGTACTTC.

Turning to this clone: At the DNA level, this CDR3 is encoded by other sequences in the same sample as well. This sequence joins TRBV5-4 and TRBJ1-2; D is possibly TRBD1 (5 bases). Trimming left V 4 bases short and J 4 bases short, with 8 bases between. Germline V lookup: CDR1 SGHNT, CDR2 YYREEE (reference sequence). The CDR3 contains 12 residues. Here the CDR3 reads CASSPDSYGYTF. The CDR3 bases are TGTGCCAGCAGCCCAGACAGCTATGGCTACACCTTC.

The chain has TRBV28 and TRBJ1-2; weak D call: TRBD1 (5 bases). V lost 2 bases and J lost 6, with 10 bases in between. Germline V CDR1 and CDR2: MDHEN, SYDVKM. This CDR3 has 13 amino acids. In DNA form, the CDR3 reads TGTGCCAGCAGTTTAACGGCCAGGGATGGCTACACCTTC. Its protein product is CASSLTARDGYTF.

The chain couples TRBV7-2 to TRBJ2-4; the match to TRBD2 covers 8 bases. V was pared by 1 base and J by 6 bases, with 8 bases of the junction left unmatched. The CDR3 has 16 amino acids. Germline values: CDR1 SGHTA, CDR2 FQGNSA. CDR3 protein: CASSLVGGGIGNIQYF. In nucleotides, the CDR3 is TGTGCCAGCAGCTTAGTGGGCGGGGGGATCGGAAACATTCAGTACTTC.

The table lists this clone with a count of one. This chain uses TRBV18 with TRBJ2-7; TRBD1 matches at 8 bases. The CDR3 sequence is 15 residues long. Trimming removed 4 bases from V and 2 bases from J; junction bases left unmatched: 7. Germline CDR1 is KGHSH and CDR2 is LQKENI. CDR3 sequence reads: CASSHRQGLTYEQYF. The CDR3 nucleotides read TGTGCCAGCTCACATCGACAGGGGTTAACCTACGAGCAGTACTTC.